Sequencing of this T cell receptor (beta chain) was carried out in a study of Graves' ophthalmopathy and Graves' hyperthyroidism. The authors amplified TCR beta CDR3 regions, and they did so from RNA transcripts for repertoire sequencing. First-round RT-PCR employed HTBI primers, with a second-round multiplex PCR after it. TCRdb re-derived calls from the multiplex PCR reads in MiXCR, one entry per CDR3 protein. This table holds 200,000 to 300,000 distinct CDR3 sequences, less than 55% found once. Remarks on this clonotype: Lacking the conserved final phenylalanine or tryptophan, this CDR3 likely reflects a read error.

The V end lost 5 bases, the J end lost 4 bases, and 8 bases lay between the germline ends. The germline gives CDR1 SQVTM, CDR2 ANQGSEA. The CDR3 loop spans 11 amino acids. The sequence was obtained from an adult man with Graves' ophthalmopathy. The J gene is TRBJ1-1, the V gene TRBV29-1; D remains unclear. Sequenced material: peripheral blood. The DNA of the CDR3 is TGCAGCGTTTACGACGTCACTGAAGCTTTCCTT. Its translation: CSVYDVTEAFL.